This T cell receptor (beta chain) stems from a study of regulatory T cells in long-lasting Graves disease. Per the germline V gene, CDR1 is SNHLY and CDR2 is FYNNEI. V trimming: 7 bases; J trimming: 4 bases; junction bases outside the gene matches: 4. The CDR3 has 13 amino acids. Specified time point: newly diagnosed GD, antithyroid drugs for less than 3 months. PBMC RNA was the source of the TCR library. American Thyroid Association guidelines defined Graves' disease diagnosis. As concerns this clonotype: Antigen unknown.

Findings of the study overall: The number of shared public clonotypes was higher in persistent patients (approximately 3,000) than new patients (roughly 970). Compared with new cases, persistent Graves' patients showed reduced TCR diversity.

Arm-PCR of CDR3 regions with iRepertoire HTBI primers generated TCR beta libraries. TCRdb independently ran MiXCR on the multiplex PCR reads; one entry per CDR3 protein. The profile covers fewer than 500,000 distinct CDR3 sequences, with around 16% appearing a single time and approximately 12% taken by the ten largest. This sample was shared with a second study, whose subject was T cells in Graves' hyperthyroidism and ophthalmopathy.

This material consisted of peripheral blood mononuclear cells (PBMCs), taken at new diagnosis, from a patient treated with antithyroid drugs. The V call is TRBV2, the J call TRBJ1-5; 7 bases are shared with TRBD1. The sequence came from a man between 40 and 49 years old with Graves disease. The CDR3 sequence is CASKWDRNQPQHF. CDR3 coding DNA: TGTGCCAGCAAGTGGGACAGAAATCAGCCCCAGCATTTT.